This TCR beta chain derives from a study of blood T cell repertoires in COVID-19. Study summary: Sites in the United States, Italy and Spain provided acute and convalescent COVID-19 samples.

In the original analysis: Counts of nucleated cells, estimated from reference gene primer amplification, were obtained. Clones were sequenced by immunoSEQ multiplex PCR, and TCRdb holds only the in-frame ones, with some missing. V, J and clone size were drawn from that table, and D and trimming were deduced from the DNA. The sample contains some 510,000 clones, over 75% of which appear only once. This clone occurred a few times. This CDR3 is 13 amino acids long. V lost 11 bases and J lost 2; bases outside the gene matches: 6. The germline CDR1 and CDR2 sequences are KGHSH and LQKENI. In assigning cohorts, the study relied on participant-reported clinical history. Two negative PCRs, clearance, or symptom resolution had been documented for recovered Cohort 3 donors.

The rearrangement links TRBV18 to TRBJ2-3, with TRBD2 matching over 8 bases. Sequencing was performed on PBMCs or T cells enriched from blood (not recorded which). This TCR was recovered from a woman aged 40 to 49 who had recovered from COVID-19. In DNA, the CDR3 is TGTGCCGCCCCGGGAGGGTACACAGATACGCAGTATTTT. It is translated as CAAPGGYTDTQYF.